This T cell receptor (beta chain) was observed in a study of T cells in Graves' hyperthyroidism and ophthalmopathy. Details on this clonotype: Its antigen is currently unknown.

This CDR3 has 14 amino acids. Trimming took 6 bases from V and 6 from J; bases not matched to a gene: 9. The blood sample dates from first hyperthyroidism diagnosis, preceding any ophthalmopathy symptoms. Amplified regions were TCR beta CDR3 sequences from RNA transcripts. In the first-round RT-PCR of the TCR CDR3, the HTBI primer set was used. TCRdb recomputed calls from the multiplex PCR reads with MiXCR, one row per CDR3 protein. The table shows around 700,000 distinct CDR3 sequences, with around a sixth occurring only once. The study's findings and limits: Blood also contained most expanded thyroid clonotypes above 0.001.

The sample taken for sequencing was blood. The chain uses TRBV12-3 or TRBV12-4 and TRBJ2-3, with 7 bases aligning to TRBD2. This clonotype was obtained from a woman aged 45-65 years with Graves' hyperthyroidism that later progressed to Graves' ophthalmopathy. DNA of the CDR3: TGTGCCAGCAGCCGCTCGACTAGCTTGGATACGCAGTATTTT. Translation: CASSRSTSLDTQYF.